These 17 T cell receptor beta chains originate from one sample sequenced in a study of cytomegalovirus exposure and HLA in healthy donors. In the PCR, 60 Vbeta and 13 Jbeta primers were used. Sequenced by immunoSEQ multiplex PCR; TCRdb stores in-frame clones only, minus some. The sample lists some 240,000 clones, around nine tenths seen once, with 1.7% in the top ten. The sequencing input was PBMCs. These receptors were obtained from a girl aged 2-10 years in good health and CMV-seronegative.

This clone was detected only once. CDR3 loop: CASSPSPPFYEQYF. The CDR3 DNA reads TGTGCCAGCAGCCCTAGCCCACCTTTCTACGAGCAGTACTTC. The gene calls are TRBV14 and TRBJ2-7, with D maybe TRBD2 (5 bases). Germline V gene lookup returns CDR1 SGHDN and CDR2 FVKESK. Trimming took off 4 bases at V and 3 bases at J, with 13 bases between the two ends. The CDR3 covers 14 residues. The full variable domain, rest sourced from reference TRBV14 and TRBJ2-7, is EAGVTQFPSHSVIEKGQTVTLRCDPISGHDNLYWYRRVMGKEIKFLLHFVKESKQDESGMPNNRFLAERTGGTYSTLKVQPAELEDSGVYFCASSPSPPFYEQYFGPGTRLTVT.

In this sample, this clone turned up once. The chain couples TRBV10-3 to TRBJ2-3; 11 bases map to TRBD2. This CDR3 region has 17 residues. Germline V CDR1 and CDR2: ENHRY, SYGVKD. J was trimmed by 0 bases and V by 3 bases; bases with no gene match: 5. The CDR3: CAISEELAGDSTDTQYF. The CDR3 DNA reads TGTGCCATCAGTGAAGAACTAGCGGGGGATAGCACAGATACGCAGTATTTT.

The V call is TRBV27, the J call TRBJ2-7; 7 bases fit TRBD1. Per the germline V gene, CDR1 is MNHEY and CDR2 is SMNVEV (reference sequence). V gave up 2 bases and J gave up 2 bases; unmatched junction bases: 9. The length of the CDR3 is 16 residues. The CDR3 region has the DNA TGTGCCAGCAGTTTAAGCCTACAGGGGCTAACCTACGAGCAGTACTTC. It yields the protein CASSLSLQGLTYEQYF.

The V call is TRBV25-1, the J call TRBJ1-6; D uncertain. This CDR3 contains 15 residues. Looked up from germline, CDR1 is MGHDK and CDR2 is SYGVNS. V dropped 3 bases and J dropped 3 bases, with 9 bases sitting between them. The CDR3 loop is CASSDYNSYNSPLHF. In DNA, the CDR3 is TGTGCCAGCAGTGATTATAACAGCTATAATTCACCCCTCCACTTT.

Details on this clone: The junction does not match germline at one end; this may be a read error. CDR3 nucleotide sequence: TGTTCCAGCAGCTTAATGAGGGACAGTCAGACCCAGTACTTC. Encoded protein: CSSSLMRDSQTQYF. This chain uses TRBV7-9 with TRBJ2-5, with 7 bases lining up with TRBD1. Germline CDR1 is SEHNR and CDR2 is FQNEAQ (reference sequence). This CDR3 has 14 amino acids.

The rearrangement uses TRBV29-1 and TRBJ2-7; TRBD2 matches at 8 bases. Trimming at V came to 5 bases and at J to 4 bases, leaving 4 bases not matched to a gene. The CDR3 has 12 amino acids. The germline CDR1 and CDR2 sequences are SQVTM and ANQGSEA. The CDR3 reads CSVFSGGYEQYF. CDR3 sequence (DNA): TGCAGCGTTTTTTCGGGGGGGTACGAGCAGTACTTC.

The J gene is TRBJ1-1, the V gene TRBV18; D is possibly TRBD1 (5 bases). The CDR3 length is 14 residues. The germline V gene has CDR1 KGHSH and CDR2 LQKENI. The V and J ends lost 4 bases and 1 base respectively, with 10 bases between them. DNA for the CDR3: TGTGCCAGCTCACTCGGGGGGGGGAACACTGAAGCTTTCTTT. Its translation is CASSLGGGNTEAFF.

The chain has TRBV6-4 and TRBJ1-6; TRBD1 matches 11 bases. V dropped 6 bases and J dropped 15; count of bases not matched to a gene: 13. CDR1 is MRHNA and CDR2 is SNTAGT in the germline V gene. The CDR3 spans 15 residues. In DNA form, the CDR3 reads TGTGCCAGCAGAAATCCCGGGACAGGGGGAAGTATCCTCCACTTT. Translated, it gives CASRNPGTGGSILHF.

The V and J genes are TRBV13 and TRBJ2-4; TRBD2 agrees at 9 bases. The CDR3 runs to 17 residues. Germline CDR1 reads PRHDT; CDR2 reads FYEKMQ (reference sequence). The V and J ends lost 4 bases and 2 bases, in that order; junction bases with no gene match: 9. This chain's CDR3 is CASSSTAGGWTKNIQYF. CDR3 coding DNA: TGTGCCAGCAGCTCGACAGCGGGGGGTTGGACCAAAAACATTCAGTACTTC.

This clone has a single count. V is TRBV28 and J is TRBJ2-7, with TRBD1 as a possible D gene (6 bases). V was trimmed by 4 bases and J by 1 base, leaving 14 bases between them. Germline V CDR1 and CDR2: MDHEN, SYDVKM. The CDR3 sequence is 15 residues long. The CDR3 DNA is TGTGCCAGCAGTTCCCGGGGCAGGGGTTCCTACGAGCAGTACTTC. It encodes CASSSRGRGSYEQYF.

J is TRBJ1-1 and V is TRBV7-8, with TRBD1 identical over 10 bases. J lost 3 bases, V lost 0 bases, and 7 bases had no gene match. Germline CDR1 reads SGHVS; CDR2 reads FQNEAQ. The CDR3 has 17 amino acids. The chain's CDR3 is CASSLAGQGFSDTEAFF. DNA for the CDR3: TGTGCCAGCAGCTTAGCGGGACAGGGGTTTTCGGACACTGAAGCTTTCTTT.

CDR3 nucleotides: TGCGCCAGCAGCCTAGACCCTTTGGGGGGGTCCGGGGAGACCCAGTACTTC. Residues: CASSLDPLGGSGETQYF. The rearrangement links TRBV5-1 to TRBJ2-5, with TRBD2 matching over 7 bases. The junction had 17 bases not matched to a gene; V was cut back by 4 bases and J by 5 bases. The CDR3 is 17 amino acids. CDR1 is SGHRS, CDR2 YFSETQ, per germline.

A remark on this clone: A junction boundary mismatches the germline segment, possibly from a read error. The chain recombines TRBV7-3 with TRBJ2-2; TRBD2 aligns across 15 bases. Looked up from germline, CDR1 is SGHTA and CDR2 is FQGTGA. The CDR3 spans 18 residues. The CDR3 loop reads CASSFLGLAGGNTGELFF. CDR3 nucleotide sequence: TGTGCCAGCAGCTTCCTCGGACTAGCGGGGGGGAACACCGGGGAGTTGTTTTTT.

The chain joins TRBV5-8 to TRBJ1-3, with 7 bases identical to TRBD1. From germline, CDR1 is SGHTS and CDR2 YDEGEE. The CDR3 contains 15 residues. V lost 0 bases, J lost 2 bases, and 2 bases stayed unmatched. This CDR3 reads CASSLGQGPGNTIYF. As DNA, the CDR3 is TGTGCCAGCAGCTTGGGACAGGGTCCTGGAAACACCATATATTTT.

The V and J genes are TRBV14 and TRBJ2-7; 11 positions agree with TRBD2. Germline V gene sequence: CDR1 SGHDN, CDR2 FVKESK. The CDR3 is 14 amino acids. The ends lost 2 bases at V and 6 bases at J; junction bases unmatched: 3. This CDR3 is CASSQSLAGGEQYF. DNA for the CDR3: TGTGCCAGCAGCCAATCCCTAGCGGGAGGCGAGCAGTACTTC.

This clone was picked up one time. V and J are TRBV30 and TRBJ2-1; TRBD2 matches at 16 bases. Trimming cost V 0 bases and J 9 bases; bases outside gene matches: 5. The germline CDR1 and CDR2 sequences are GTSNPN and SVGIG (reference sequence). The CDR3 contains 16 residues. In DNA, the CDR3 is TGTGCCTGGAGTGTCGGGACTAGCGGGGGGGCCGGTGAGCAGTTCTTC. Its translation: CAWSVGTSGGAGEQFF. The full variable domain, with the rest looked up from reference TRBV30 and TRBJ2-1, is SQTIHQWPATLVQPVGSPLSLECTVEGTSNPNLYWYRQAAGRGLQLLFYSVGIGQISSEVPQNLSASRPQDRQFILSSKKLLLSDSGFYLCAWSVGTSGGAGEQFFGPGTRLTVL.

The rearrangement joins TRBV7-9 to TRBJ1-3; 8 bases map to TRBD1. V was clipped by 6 bases and J by 4 bases; unmatched bases: 14. Per the germline V gene, CDR1 is SEHNR and CDR2 is FQNEAQ (reference sequence). The CDR3 is made up of 17 amino acids. CDR3 region: CASRPGQALFTGNTIYF. For the CDR3, the DNA is TGTGCCAGCAGACCGGGACAGGCCTTATTCACGGGAAACACCATATATTTT.